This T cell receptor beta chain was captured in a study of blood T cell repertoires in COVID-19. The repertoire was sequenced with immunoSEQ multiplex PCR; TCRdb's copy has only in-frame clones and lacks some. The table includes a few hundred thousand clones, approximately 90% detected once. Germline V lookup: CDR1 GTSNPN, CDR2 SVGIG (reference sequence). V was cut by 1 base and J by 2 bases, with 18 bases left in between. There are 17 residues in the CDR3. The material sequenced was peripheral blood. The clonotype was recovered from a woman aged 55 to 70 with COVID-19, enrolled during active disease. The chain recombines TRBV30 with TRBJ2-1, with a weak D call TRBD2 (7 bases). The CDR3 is CAWSGTRGGHAYNEQFF. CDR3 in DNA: TGTGCCTGGAGTGGAACCCGCGGGGGACATGCCTACAATGAGCAGTTCTTC.